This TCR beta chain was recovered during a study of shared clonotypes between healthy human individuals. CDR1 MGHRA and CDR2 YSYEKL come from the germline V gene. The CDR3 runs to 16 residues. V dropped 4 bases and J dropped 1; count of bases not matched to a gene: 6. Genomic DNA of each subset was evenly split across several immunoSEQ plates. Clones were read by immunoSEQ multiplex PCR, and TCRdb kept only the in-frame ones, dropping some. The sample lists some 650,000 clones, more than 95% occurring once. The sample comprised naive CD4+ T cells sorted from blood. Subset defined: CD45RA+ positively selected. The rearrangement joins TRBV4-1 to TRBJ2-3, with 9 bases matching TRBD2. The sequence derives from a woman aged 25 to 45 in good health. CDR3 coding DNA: TGCGCCAGCAGCCTTAGCGGGAGTGGTGGCACAGATACGCAGTATTTT. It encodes CASSLSGSGGTDTQYF.